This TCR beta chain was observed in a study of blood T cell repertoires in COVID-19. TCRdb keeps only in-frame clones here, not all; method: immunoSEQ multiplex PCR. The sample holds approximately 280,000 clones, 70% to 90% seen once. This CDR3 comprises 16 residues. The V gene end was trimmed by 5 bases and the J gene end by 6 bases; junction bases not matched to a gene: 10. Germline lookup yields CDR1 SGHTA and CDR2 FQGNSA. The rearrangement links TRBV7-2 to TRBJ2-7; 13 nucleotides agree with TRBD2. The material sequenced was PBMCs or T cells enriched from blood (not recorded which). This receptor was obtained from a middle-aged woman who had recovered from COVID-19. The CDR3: CASSLTGTSGMVEQYF. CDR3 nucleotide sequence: TGTGCCAGCAGCCTGACCGGGACTAGCGGGATGGTCGAGCAGTACTTC.